One and the same sample provided the 14 T cell receptor beta chains below, sequenced in a study of T cell repertoires in cytomegalovirus infection. Their antigens are not known. TCRdb fed the reads into MiXCR, producing one record per CDR3 protein. The sample gives some 920,000 distinct CDR3 sequences, approximately 33% of which show up once; over 10% is in the top ten. Sequenced material: cultured CD8+ T cells from PBMCs, taken from culture after CMV antigen stimulation. All receptors derive from a human donor in good health (CMV status not recorded). Some clones in this sample may be carry-over from other donors' samples.

This clonotype was picked up a small number of times. This chain connects TRBV27 to TRBJ2-1, with 8 bases matching TRBD2. There are 15 residues in the CDR3. The germline CDR1 and CDR2 sequences are MNHEY and SMNVEV (reference sequence). V was clipped by 0 bases and J by 4 bases; unmatched bases: 2. The CDR3 sequence: CASSLSPGGYNEQFF. The CDR3, as DNA: TGTGCCAGCAGTTTATCTCCGGGGGGGTACAATGAGCAGTTCTTC.

The table lists this clonotype with a few counts. The CDR3 bases are TGTGCCAGCAACGAGGGCAGGGGAAATTTAATTAATGAGCAGTTCTTC. Translation gives CASNEGRGNLINEQFF. The rearrangement links TRBV6-2 or TRBV6-3 to TRBJ2-1, with TRBD1 as a possible D gene (6 bases). Germline CDR1 is MNHEY and CDR2 is SVGEGT. V was pared by 7 bases and J by 7 bases, with 23 bases between. CDR3 length: 16 amino acids.

This clonotype has just a few counts. The chain joins TRBV6-2 or TRBV6-3 to TRBJ2-2; the match to TRBD1 covers 7 bases. The CDR3 has 16 amino acids. CDR1 is MNHEY and CDR2 is SVGEGT in the germline V gene. Trimming took 4 bases from V and 0 from J; bases not matched to a gene: 5. The CDR3, as DNA: TGTGCCAGCAGTTTTTACAGGGGTCCGAACACCGGGGAGCTGTTTTTT. Protein sequence: CASSFYRGPNTGELFF.

This clonotype was detected ten times or more. The chain links TRBV28 to TRBJ2-1; D uncertain. CDR1 is MDHEN, CDR2 SYDVKM, per germline. There are 15 residues in the CDR3. V was shortened by 2 bases and J by 6 bases, with 14 bases between the two germline ends. The CDR3 sequence is CASSLSVELRNEQFF. CDR3 DNA sequence: TGTGCCAGCAGTTTAAGCGTGGAACTACGCAATGAGCAGTTCTTC.

The sample holds many counts of this clonotype. This sequence joins TRBV12-3 or TRBV12-4 and TRBJ1-1; D might be TRBD1 (5 bases). This CDR3 spans 16 amino acids. The V and J ends lost 7 bases and 1 base respectively, with 19 bases between them. CDR3 loop: CASTYTDIRENTEAFF. As DNA, the CDR3 is TGTGCCAGCACCTACACAGACATCAGGGAGAACACTGAAGCTTTCTTT.

In DNA form, the CDR3 reads TGTGCCAGCAGCCAAGATACGGCAGGGGGCTACGAGCAGTACGTC. This encodes CASSQDTAGGYEQYV. The chain is built from TRBV4-2 and TRBJ2-7, with TRBD1 matching 7 bases. This CDR3 is 15 amino acids long. V was pared by 0 bases and J by 3 bases, with 5 bases of the junction left unmatched. CDR1 is LGHNA, CDR2 YNFKEQ, per germline.

This clonotype came up a few times. This sequence joins TRBV5-1 and TRBJ2-1, with a tentative D call TRBD2 (6 bases). The CDR3 totals 17 residues. The germline gives CDR1 SGHRS, CDR2 YFSETQ. The ends were cut back, 0 bases at V and 1 base at J, with 14 bases in the middle. CDR3 residues: CASSLAELGGSYNEQFF. CDR3 DNA: TGCGCCAGCAGCTTGGCGGAGCTGGGGGGTTCCTACAATGAGCAGTTCTTC.

Here the CDR3 reads CASSLVMENYGYTF. As DNA, the CDR3 is TGTGCCAGCAGCTTGGTAATGGAGAACTATGGCTACACCTTC. The chain is built from TRBV5-4 and TRBJ1-2; D gene unclear. Looked up from germline, CDR1 is SGHNT and CDR2 is YYREEE (reference sequence). The CDR3 runs 14 residues. The V end lost 0 bases, the J end lost 2 bases, and 8 bases lay between the germline ends.

This clonotype was detected only a few times. The J gene is TRBJ1-2, the V gene TRBV12-3 or TRBV12-4, with TRBD1 identical over 8 bases. V shed 4 bases and J 4 bases; nucleotides not matched to a gene: 5. The CDR3 sequence is 14 residues long. The CDR3 nucleotides are TGTGCCAGCAGTTCAGGGGGCGCGGGCTATGGCTACACCTTC. Its protein product is CASSSGGAGYGYTF.

The J gene is TRBJ1-4, the V gene TRBV12-3 or TRBV12-4; D might be TRBD1 (5 bases). The CDR3 is 16 amino acids. V lost 0 bases and J 7 bases, leaving 15 bases between the germline ends. The DNA of the CDR3 is TGTGCCAGCAGTTTAGCGCTCGGAGGGGACGGTGAAAAACTGTTTTTT. Protein: CASSLALGGDGEKLFF.

This clonotype showed up just a few times. The chain uses TRBV6-2 or TRBV6-3 and TRBJ2-7; TRBD2 aligns across 11 bases. The germline V gene has CDR1 MNHEY and CDR2 SVGEGT. The J segment lost 3 bases and the V segment lost 5 bases, leaving 3 bases of the junction unmatched. The CDR3 consists of 14 residues. CDR3 amino acids: CASSAGLADYEQYV. CDR3 DNA sequence: TGTGCCAGCAGTGCGGGACTAGCGGACTACGAGCAGTACGTC.

The J gene is TRBJ2-2, the V gene TRBV6-6, with TRBD1 as a possible D gene (6 bases). Between the trimmed V and J ends, which lost 2 bases and 1 base, there was a span of 8 bases. This CDR3 is built from 15 residues. Germline V CDR1 and CDR2: MNHNY, SVGAGI (reference sequence). CDR3 protein: CASSYLTGNTGELFF. In nucleotides, the CDR3 is TGTGCCAGCAGTTACCTGACAGGGAACACCGGGGAGCTGTTTTTT.

This clonotype was seen only a few times. This chain joins TRBV6-6 and TRBJ2-1; no firm D call. Germline CDR1 reads MNHNY; CDR2 reads SVGAGI (reference sequence). This CDR3 has 13 residues. V lost 4 bases and J 9 bases, leaving 13 bases between the germline ends. The CDR3 coding sequence is TGTGCCAGCAGTTCCGTGGGGTATGGTGAGCAGTTCTTC. Translation gives CASSSVGYGEQFF.

This clonotype was counted once. The CDR3 DNA reads TGTGCCTCATGGACAGGGGGTTCGAACACTGAAGCTTTCTTT. Translation gives CASWTGGSNTEAFF. The rearrangement links TRBV10-3 to TRBJ1-1; 10 positions agree with TRBD1. V shed 11 bases and J 1 base; nucleotides not matched to a gene: 7. Germline CDR1 ENHRY, CDR2 SYGVKD. The CDR3 is made up of 14 amino acids.